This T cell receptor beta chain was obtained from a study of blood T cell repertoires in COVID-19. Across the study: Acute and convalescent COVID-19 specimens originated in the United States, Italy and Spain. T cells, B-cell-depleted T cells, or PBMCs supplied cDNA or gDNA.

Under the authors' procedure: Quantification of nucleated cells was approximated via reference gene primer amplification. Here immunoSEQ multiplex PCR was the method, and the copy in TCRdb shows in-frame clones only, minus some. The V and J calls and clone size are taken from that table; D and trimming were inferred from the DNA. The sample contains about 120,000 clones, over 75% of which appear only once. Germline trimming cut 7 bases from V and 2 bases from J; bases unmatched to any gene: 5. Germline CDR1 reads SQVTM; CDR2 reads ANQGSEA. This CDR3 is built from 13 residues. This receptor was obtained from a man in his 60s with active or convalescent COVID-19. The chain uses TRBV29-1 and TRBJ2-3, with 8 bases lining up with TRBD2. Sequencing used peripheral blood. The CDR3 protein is CSASGSATDTQYF. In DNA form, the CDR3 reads TGCAGCGCAAGCGGGAGTGCCACAGATACGCAGTATTTT.